The subject of this entry is one T cell receptor beta chain. Its antigen is not identified. These data come from a study of tumor-infiltrating lymphocytes in localized non-small cell lung cancer. Study-level points and caveats: Recurrence-free survival showed no association with tumor T-cell fraction.

The CDR3 is made up of 16 amino acids. Germline V CDR1 and CDR2: MNHNY, SVGAGI (reference sequence). Trimming took off 6 bases at V and 2 bases at J, with 17 bases between the two ends. The repertoire was sequenced with immunoSEQ multiplex PCR; TCRdb's copy has only in-frame clones and lacks some. Of tens of thousands of clones in the sample, roughly 85% are singletons; the top ten hold approximately 2%. V usage is TRBV6-6 and J usage is TRBJ2-1; D possibly matches TRBD1 or TRBD2 (7 bases each). This sequence was found in a human donor with non-small cell lung cancer. The sample was lung tumor tissue. For the CDR3, the DNA is TGTGCCAGCAGCCCATTGGGAGGGGGCCCCTACAATGAGCAGTTCTTC. This codes for CASSPLGGGPYNEQFF.